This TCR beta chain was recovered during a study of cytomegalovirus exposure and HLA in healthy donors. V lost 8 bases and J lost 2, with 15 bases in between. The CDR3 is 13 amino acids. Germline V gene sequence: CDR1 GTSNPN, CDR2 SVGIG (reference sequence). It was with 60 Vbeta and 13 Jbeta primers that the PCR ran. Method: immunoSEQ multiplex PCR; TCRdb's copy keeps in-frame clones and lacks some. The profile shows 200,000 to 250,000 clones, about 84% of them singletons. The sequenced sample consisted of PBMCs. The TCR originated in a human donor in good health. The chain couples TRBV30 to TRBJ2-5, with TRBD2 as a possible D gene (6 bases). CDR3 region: CARSSSGQETQYF. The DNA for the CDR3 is TGTGCCCGTTCTAGTAGCGGTCAAGAGACCCAGTACTTC.